Included here is one T cell receptor beta chain sequence, with context. The antigen remains unidentified. This record belongs to a study of T-cell reconstitution after alpha-beta-depleted transplantation in children. General study findings and limits: In some patients, recipient T cells and intrathymic progenitors surviving conditioning explained high day-60 diversity. At one year after transplant, newly produced T cells mostly accounted for T-cell counts and diversity. Expanded graft clones numbering several hundred reportedly gave rise to alpha-beta T cells about two months after transplant.

Germline V lookup: CDR1 KGHSH, CDR2 LQKENI. V lost 10 bases to trimming and J lost 7 bases; unmatched junction nucleotides: 9. There are 13 residues in the CDR3. A TCRbeta library incorporating unique molecular identifiers was prepared. Each CDR3 protein is one row after TCRdb ran MiXCR on the PCR reads. The sample yields roughly 220,000 distinct CDR3 sequences, 7.5% to 9.5% seen once. The TCR was taken from a male patient aged 2-15 years who had a stem cell transplant for acute myeloid leukemia, so the T cells may come from the graft donor. This chain links TRBV18 with TRBJ2-2; 7 nucleotides line up with TRBD2. The sequencing used PBMCs, mostly from graft donor cells, collected 360 days after TCRalphabeta/CD19-depleted stem cell transplant. For the CDR3, the DNA is TGTGCCACCATGAGATCGGGAGGCGGGGAGCTGTTTTTT. Its translation is CATMRSGGGELFF.